These 29 T cell receptor beta chains share one sample of origin, sequenced in a study of blood T cell repertoires in COVID-19 (dated by TCRdb to 2020 to 2022). Library generation was performed with the immunoSEQ multiplex PCR assay. The clones in this table, taken by TCRdb from immuneACCESS, are in-frame only. Not every clone is retained; where verified, under half of the shortfall comes from an unresolved V gene, and the cause of the rest is unknown. The sample records 180,000 or so clones, about nine tenths of which are singletons. Together, the top ten hold approximately 10% of the sample. Specimen: peripheral blood. The receptors were sampled from an older woman with COVID-19, enrolled during active disease.

The chain joins TRBV3-1 (or the pseudogene TRBV3-2) to TRBJ2-1; tentative D call: TRBD2 (5 bases). The CDR3 runs to 13 residues. V lost 2 bases and J lost 6, with 8 bases in between. The V gene's germline CDR1 is LGHDT and CDR2 YNNKEL (reference sequence). The CDR3 here is CASSQHTSNEQFF. CDR3 DNA sequence: TGTGCCAGCAGCCAACATACTAGCAATGAGCAGTTCTTC.

J is TRBJ1-2 and V is TRBV27; possible D gene TRBD1, 5 bases. From germline, CDR1 is MNHEY and CDR2 SMNVEV (reference sequence). V lost 6 bases, J lost 4 bases, and 18 bases lay in between. This CDR3 is 15 amino acids long. The CDR3 region has the DNA TGTGCCAGCAGCCGTCAGGGTACACTTGGCTATGGCTACACCTTC. It codes for CASSRQGTLGYGYTF.

The sample holds one count of this clone. This chain links TRBV18 with TRBJ2-1; 12 bases align to TRBD2. From germline, CDR1 is KGHSH and CDR2 LQKENI. This CDR3 spans 17 amino acids. Trimming cost V 5 bases and J 0 bases; bases outside gene matches: 5. CDR3 amino acids: CASSRGLAGLSYNEQFF. The DNA for the CDR3 is TGTGCCAGCTCAAGGGGACTAGCGGGTCTCTCCTACAATGAGCAGTTCTTC. Supplemented by reference TRBV18 and TRBJ2-1, the full variable domain reads NAGVMQNPRHLVRRRGQEARLRCSPMKGHSHVYWYRQLPEEGLKFMVYLQKENIIDESGMPKERFSAEFPKEGPSILRIQQVVRGDSAAYFCASSRGLAGLSYNEQFFGPGTRLTVL.

The J gene is TRBJ1-2, the V gene TRBV28; D unclear. The CDR3 consists of 12 residues. Germline V gives CDR1 MDHEN, CDR2 SYDVKM. The V end lost 6 bases, the J end lost 7 bases, and 12 bases lay between the germline ends. DNA for the CDR3: TGTGCCAGCAGCGTCGTCAAGCGTGGCTACACCTTC. Residues: CASSVVKRGYTF.

The chain has TRBV30 and TRBJ2-3; 8 positions match TRBD2. The length of the CDR3 is 15 residues. Germline V gene sequence: CDR1 GTSNPN, CDR2 SVGIG (reference sequence). Germline trimming cut 0 bases from V and 4 bases from J; bases unmatched to any gene: 6. The CDR3: CAWSVGAGGADTQYF. The CDR3 DNA reads as TGTGCCTGGAGTGTAGGCGCGGGAGGAGCAGATACGCAGTATTTT.

The genes are TRBV29-1 and TRBJ2-1; D gene uncertain. V shed 7 bases and J shed 0 bases, with 10 bases lying between them. Germline lookup yields CDR1 SQVTM and CDR2 ANQGSEA. The CDR3 consists of 13 residues. The CDR3 here is CSARSVSYNEQFF. DNA for the CDR3: TGCAGCGCCCGATCAGTCTCCTACAATGAGCAGTTCTTC.

This clone was observed a handful of times. This chain uses TRBV28 with TRBJ1-1, with no clear D. Per the germline V gene, CDR1 is MDHEN and CDR2 is SYDVKM. This CDR3 spans 14 amino acids. Deletions cut 1 base from V and 1 base from J, with 7 bases between. CDR3 nucleotide sequence: TGTGCCAGCAGTTTATACCGGGAGAACACTGAAGCTTTCTTT. As protein: CASSLYRENTEAFF.

The rearrangement links TRBV19 to TRBJ1-2, with 7 bases that match TRBD1. This CDR3 comprises 15 residues. The V and J ends lost 5 bases and 4 bases, in that order; junction bases with no gene match: 10. CDR1 and CDR2 from the germline V gene are LNHDA and SQIVND (reference sequence). The CDR3 sequence is CASSSHRGSSYGYTF. Written as DNA, the CDR3 is TGTGCCAGTAGTTCCCACAGGGGCTCTAGCTATGGCTACACCTTC.

The V gene is TRBV2, the J gene TRBJ1-1; 7 bases are shared with TRBD1. The CDR3 sequence is 15 residues long. The germline gives CDR1 SNHLY, CDR2 FYNNEI. The J segment lost 5 bases and the V segment lost 6 bases, leaving 12 bases of the junction unmatched. The CDR3 DNA follows: TGTGCCAGCAGGCCCGGATGGAGGGGGCGGACTGAAGCTTTCTTT. It codes for CASRPGWRGRTEAFF. Complete variable domain (other parts from reference TRBV2 and TRBJ1-1): EPEVTQTPSHQVTQMGQEVILRCVPISNHLYFYWYRQILGQKVEFLVSFYNNEISEKSEIFDDQFSVERPDGSNFTLKIRSTKLEDSAMYFCASRPGWRGRTEAFFGQGTRLTVV.

The chain is built from TRBV5-1 and TRBJ1-1; 11 nucleotides agree with TRBD1. The V segment lost 4 bases and the J segment 5 bases; nucleotides outside the gene matches: 7. The germline gives CDR1 SGHRS, CDR2 YFSETQ. The CDR3 consists of 15 residues. In nucleotides, the CDR3 is TGCGCCAGCAGCGGGACCGGGACAGGGGGTACTGAAGCTTTCTTT. Translated, it gives CASSGTGTGGTEAFF. The whole variable domain, filled in from reference TRBV5-1 and TRBJ1-1, reads KAGVTQTPRYLIKTRGQQVTLSCSPISGHRSVSWYQQTPGQGLQFLFEYFSETQRNKGNFPGRFSGRQFSNSRSEMNVSTLELGDSALYLCASSGTGTGGTEAFFGQGTRLTVV.

The V call is TRBV29-1, the J call TRBJ2-1; TRBD2 agrees at 11 bases. V lost 5 bases, J lost 0 bases, and 12 bases stayed unmatched. This CDR3 is 18 amino acids long. Germline-derived CDR1 and CDR2 are SQVTM and ANQGSEA. CDR3: CSVPLPGLAVSSYNEQFF. Written as DNA, the CDR3 is TGCAGCGTTCCTCTCCCGGGACTAGCGGTCAGCTCCTACAATGAGCAGTTCTTC.

Here the CDR3 reads CASSVANSQTSLSGNTIYF. The CDR3 nucleotides read TGTGCCAGCAGCGTAGCTAACTCGCAGACTTCCCTCTCTGGAAACACCATATATTTT. V is TRBV9 and J is TRBJ1-3; D is unclear. Trimming removed 0 bases from V and 0 bases from J, with 19 bases in between. This CDR3 contains 19 residues. The germline CDR1 and CDR2 sequences are SGDLS and YYNGEE. The variable domain in full, with the rest retrieved from reference TRBV9 and TRBJ1-3, is DSGVTQTPKHLITATGQRVTLRCSPRSGDLSVYWYQQSLDQGLQFLIQYYNGEERAKGNILERFSAQQFPDLHSELNLSSLELGDSALYFCASSVANSQTSLSGNTIYFGEGSWLTVV.

There are a few counts of this clone. This chain uses TRBV5-6 with TRBJ2-1; D not certain. Per germline, CDR1 SGHDT and CDR2 YYEEEE. Trimming took off 1 base at V and 0 bases at J, with 8 bases between the two ends. This CDR3 has 15 residues. The CDR3 region has the DNA TGTGCCAGCAGCTTGTCACAGTACTCCTACAATGAGCAGTTCTTC. This translates into CASSLSQYSYNEQFF.

The chain combines TRBV6-6 with TRBJ2-1; the match to TRBD2 covers 11 bases. Germline-derived CDR1 and CDR2 are MNHNY and SVGAGI (reference sequence). The CDR3 has 15 residues. J was trimmed by 7 bases and V by 5 bases; bases with no gene match: 7. The CDR3 DNA reads as TGTGCCAGCAGTCAACTAGCGGGAGTTGAAAATGAGCAGTTCTTC. It is translated as CASSQLAGVENEQFF.

V and J are TRBV28 and TRBJ2-1; 10 positions match TRBD2. CDR1 is MDHEN and CDR2 is SYDVKM in the germline V gene. The V segment lost 2 bases and the J segment 2 bases; nucleotides outside the gene matches: 0. The CDR3 sequence is 15 residues long. CDR3 DNA sequence: TGTGCCAGCAGTTTAAGCGGGAGGGCCTACAATGAGCAGTTCTTC. Amino acid sequence: CASSLSGRAYNEQFF.

This clone was seen a single time. The chain recombines TRBV7-8 with TRBJ1-5; TRBD1 aligns across 12 bases. From germline, CDR1 is SGHVS and CDR2 FQNEAQ. V gave up 4 bases and J gave up 7 bases; unmatched junction bases: 11. This CDR3 has 17 residues. The CDR3 nucleotides are TGTGCCAGCAGCTCGGGACAGGGGGCGTCTGAGGGGCAGCCCCAGCATTTT. Amino acid sequence: CASSSGQGASEGQPQHF. The variable domain in full, with the rest retrieved from reference TRBV7-8 and TRBJ1-5, is GAGVSQSPRYKVAKRGQDVALRCDPISGHVSLFWYQQALGQGPEFLTYFQNEAQLDKSGLPSDRFFAERPEGSVSTLKIQRTQQEDSAVYLCASSSGQGASEGQPQHFGDGTRLSIL.

The chain links TRBV6-2 or TRBV6-3 to TRBJ1-5; D remains ambiguous. Deletions cut 6 bases from V and 5 bases from J, with 26 bases between. Germline V gene data show CDR1 as MNHEY and CDR2 as SVGEGT. The CDR3 sequence is 18 residues long. The CDR3, as DNA: TGTGCCAGCAGCTCGGGGTTTGGAGGTATTAATTTCGATCAGCCCCAGCATTTT. It is translated as CASSSGFGGINFDQPQHF.

This chain links TRBV28 with TRBJ1-2; 9 bases agree with TRBD1. This CDR3 contains 15 residues. J was trimmed by 4 bases and V by 6 bases; bases with no gene match: 9. Germline V gene data show CDR1 as MDHEN and CDR2 as SYDVKM. The CDR3 region is CASRKWTGDGYGYTF. The CDR3 DNA reads TGTGCCAGCAGGAAATGGACAGGGGACGGCTATGGCTACACCTTC.

This clone turned up a few times. The V gene is TRBV5-1, the J gene TRBJ2-7; no reliable D call. Germline values: CDR1 SGHRS, CDR2 YFSETQ. V dropped 5 bases and J dropped 0 bases, with 12 bases sitting between them. This CDR3 is built from 14 residues. DNA of the CDR3: TGCGCCAGCAGGAAGAAGCTAAGCTCCTACGAGCAGTACTTC. It is translated as CASRKKLSSYEQYF.

The V call is TRBV5-1, the J call TRBJ1-1; the match to TRBD1 covers 8 bases. The germline V gene has CDR1 SGHRS and CDR2 YFSETQ. The CDR3 is 16 residues long. V was pared by 1 base and J by 0 bases, with 5 bases of the junction left unmatched. This chain's CDR3 is CASSLTTGDVNTEAFF. The CDR3 DNA sequence: TGCGCCAGCAGCTTGACGACAGGGGATGTGAACACTGAAGCTTTCTTT.

The V gene is TRBV27, the J gene TRBJ1-5, with D tentatively TRBD1 (5 bases). Germline V gene lookup returns CDR1 MNHEY and CDR2 SMNVEV (reference sequence). The germline V and J ends were trimmed by 6 bases and 2 bases, with 11 bases remaining between them. The CDR3 sequence is 14 residues long. CDR3 DNA sequence: TGTGCCAGCAGATCCAGGGAAGGCAATCAGCCCCAGCATTTT. Its protein is CASRSREGNQPQHF.

The CDR3 loop reads CSASRRNTEAFF. The DNA for the CDR3 is TGCAGTGCTAGTCGTAGGAACACTGAAGCTTTCTTT. The rearrangement uses TRBV20-1 and TRBJ1-1; D gene uncertain. V was pared by 3 bases and J by 1 base, with 6 bases between. CDR3 length: 12 residues. Germline CDR1 DFQATT, CDR2 SNEGSKA (reference sequence).

The chain has TRBV5-1 and TRBJ1-3, with D unresolved. The CDR3 loop spans 16 amino acids. Trimming stripped 0 bases from V and 4 bases from J, with 14 bases between. The V gene's germline CDR1 is SGHRS and CDR2 YFSETQ. Written as DNA, the CDR3 is TGCGCCAGCAGCTTGGTAAGCGGATTGAACGGAAACACCATATATTTT. It translates to CASSLVSGLNGNTIYF.

This clone was counted a few times. V and J are TRBV25-1 and TRBJ1-3; D is perhaps TRBD1 (6 bases). The V and J ends lost 4 bases and 0 bases respectively, with 7 bases between them. The length of the CDR3 is 14 residues. Germline CDR1 MGHDK, CDR2 SYGVNS. The CDR3 DNA reads as TGTGCCAGCAGTGTAGGGGGCTCTGGAAACACCATATATTTT. It yields the protein CASSVGGSGNTIYF.

This chain joins TRBV5-6 and TRBJ2-7, with 15 bases aligning to TRBD2. Germline V CDR1 and CDR2: SGHDT, YYEEEE. Trimming removed 1 base from V and 4 bases from J; junction bases left unmatched: 6. The CDR3 has 17 amino acids. CDR3 amino acids: CASSLRQGLAGGYEQYF. The CDR3 region has the DNA TGTGCCAGCAGCTTGAGACAGGGACTAGCGGGAGGATACGAGCAGTACTTC. Filled out from reference TRBV5-6 and TRBJ2-7, the complete variable domain reads DAGVTQSPTHLIKTRGQQVTLRCSPKSGHDTVSWYQQALGQGPQFIFQYYEEEERQRGNFPDRFSGHQFPNYSSELNVNALLLGDSALYLCASSLRQGLAGGYEQYFGPGTRLTVT.

This clone has only one observation. The chain has TRBV19 and TRBJ1-1; no definite D call. V lost 7 bases, J lost 10 bases, and 16 bases lay in between. This CDR3 contains 12 residues. Germline V lookup: CDR1 LNHDA, CDR2 SQIVND (reference sequence). CDR3 nucleotide sequence: TGTGCCAGTAATTCCGGGGAATTAGGAGCTTTCTTT. It encodes CASNSGELGAFF.

V is TRBV18 and J is TRBJ2-7; 10 bases align to TRBD1. V shed 2 bases, J shed 4 bases, and the junction held 2 bases outside the gene matches. Germline V gene lookup returns CDR1 KGHSH and CDR2 LQKENI. This CDR3 region has 14 residues. CDR3 region: CASSPGTGVYEQYF. CDR3 bases: TGTGCCAGCTCACCAGGGACAGGGGTTTACGAGCAGTACTTC.

The rearrangement links TRBV24-1 to TRBJ2-7; 9 positions agree with TRBD1. Unmatched junction bases numbered 1, after V lost 2 bases and J lost 3 bases. The CDR3 has 14 amino acids. CDR1 and CDR2 from the germline V gene are KGHDR and SFDVKD. The DNA for the CDR3 is TGTGCCACCAGTGATTACAGGGGGCACTACGAGCAGTACTTC. Its protein product is CATSDYRGHYEQYF.

V gene TRBV27 combines with J gene TRBJ1-1; TRBD1 is a possible D gene (6 bases). Germline CDR1 MNHEY, CDR2 SMNVEV (reference sequence). Trimming shortened V by 1 base and J by 1 base, and 7 bases separated the two germline ends. This CDR3 region has 14 residues. This chain's CDR3 is CASSLFRGNTEAFF. CDR3 DNA sequence: TGTGCCAGCAGTTTATTCAGGGGGAACACTGAAGCTTTCTTT.